Below, 21 T cell receptor beta chains from the same sample are listed, as sequenced in a study of regulatory T cells in long-lasting Graves disease. Sequencing libraries for TCR beta were prepared with iRepertoire HTBI primers and Arm-PCR of CDR3 regions. TCRdb recomputed calls from the multiplex PCR reads with MiXCR, one row per CDR3 protein. Of 380,000 or so distinct CDR3 sequences detected, about 16% appear once; the ten largest clones hold 20% to 25%. As to time point: newly diagnosed GD, antithyroid drugs for less than 3 months. There was RNA extracted from PBMCs, and the TCR library was made from it. Another study also made use of these data, one on T cells in Graves' hyperthyroidism and ophthalmopathy.

The source was peripheral blood mononuclear cells (PBMCs), collected at new diagnosis, from a patient treated with antithyroid drugs. These receptors came from a woman aged 18-29 years with Graves disease.

This clonotype was found many times. J is TRBJ2-7 and V is TRBV3-1; D not resolved. V was clipped by 4 bases and J by 3 bases, with 13 bases between them. The CDR3 length is 14 residues. Looked up from germline, CDR1 is LGHDT and CDR2 is YNNKEL (reference sequence). This CDR3 is CASSPRRVNYEQYF. CDR3 DNA: TGTGCCAGCAGCCCGCGACGGGTAAACTACGAGCAGTACTTC.

At least ten counts were recorded for this clonotype. The chain employs TRBV20-1 and TRBJ2-1; D may be TRBD1 (5 bases). This CDR3 region has 10 residues. Germline CDR1 reads DFQATT; CDR2 reads SNEGSKA (reference sequence). For the CDR3, the DNA is TGCAGCCCCAGGGTCAATGAGCAGTTCTTC. It codes for CSPRVNEQFF.

To note about this clonotype: The final CDR3 position lacks the conserved phenylalanine or tryptophan, pointing to a likely read error. V is TRBV10-3 and J is TRBJ2-1; 13 bases align to TRBD2. This CDR3 region has 14 residues. CDR1 is ENHRY and CDR2 is SYGVKD in the germline V gene. Trimming at V came to 6 bases and at J to 5 bases, leaving 1 base not matched to a gene. CDR3 sequence: CAIRGTSGDNEQFL. The CDR3 nucleotides read TGTGCCATCAGGGGGACTAGCGGGGACAATGAGCAGTTCCTC.

This clonotype was counted once. A junction end diverges from the germline sequence, so it may reflect a read error. This sequence joins TRBV9 and TRBJ2-7; TRBD1 agrees at 10 bases. The length of the CDR3 is 15 residues. The V gene's germline CDR1 is SGDLS and CDR2 YYNGEE. The CDR3 loop reads CASSVGTGGNFELYF. Written as DNA, the CDR3 is TGTGCCAGCAGCGTAGGGACAGGGGGGAACTTCGAGCTGTACTTC. Combining the CDR3 with reference TRBV9 and TRBJ2-7 gives the whole variable domain DSGVTQTPKHLITATGQRVTLRCSPRSGDLSVYWYQQSLDQGLQFLIQYYNGEERAKGNILERFSAQQFPDLHSELNLSSLELGDSALYFCASSVGTGGNFELYFGPGTRLTVT.

In this sample, this clonotype turned up many times. V gene TRBV29-1 combines with J gene TRBJ2-7, with TRBD1 identical over 8 bases. V shed 1 base, J shed 4 bases, and the junction held 6 bases outside the gene matches. The germline gives CDR1 SQVTM, CDR2 ANQGSEA. There are 14 residues in the CDR3. CDR3 in DNA: TGCAGCGTTGAAGCCAGGGGGCAAGGATACGAGCAGTACTTC. Its protein product is CSVEARGQGYEQYF.

This clonotype turned up a few times. V gene TRBV19 combines with J gene TRBJ1-6; 9 bases fit TRBD1. The CDR3 covers 14 residues. Losses at the gene ends were 6 bases for V and 9 bases for J; bases not matched to a gene: 6. The germline V gene encodes CDR1 LNHDA and CDR2 SQIVND (reference sequence). The CDR3 DNA follows: TGTGCCAGTAGCGAGACAGGGGGTGTTTCACCCCTCCACTTT. This translates into CASSETGGVSPLHF. The variable domain in full, completed from reference TRBV19 and TRBJ1-6, reads DGGITQSPKYLFRKEGQNVTLSCEQNLNHDAMYWYRQDPGQGLRLIYYSQIVNDFQKGDIAEGYSVSREKKESFPLTVTSAQKNPTAFYLCASSETGGVSPLHFGNGTRLTVT.

This clonotype has ten or more counts. The V call is TRBV12-3 or TRBV12-4, the J call TRBJ1-1, with D unresolved. The germline V and J ends were trimmed by 6 bases and 7 bases, with 15 bases remaining between them. The CDR3 consists of 13 residues. The CDR3 reads CASSRLDGIEAFF. The CDR3 region has the DNA TGTGCCAGCAGCCGATTAGACGGAATTGAAGCTTTCTTT.

This clonotype was observed many times. The rearrangement joins TRBV20-1 to TRBJ2-1; D perhaps matches TRBD2 (5 bases). The germline V and J ends were trimmed by 6 bases and 4 bases, with 16 bases remaining between them. The CDR3 has 14 residues. The germline V gene encodes CDR1 DFQATT and CDR2 SNEGSKA (reference sequence). The CDR3 region is CSAPDSRTYNEQFF. The DNA for the CDR3 is TGCAGTGCACCGGACTCGAGAACGTACAATGAGCAGTTCTTC.

The sample holds many counts of this clonotype. The chain is built from TRBV6-9 and TRBJ2-7; weak D call: TRBD1 (6 bases). V was shortened by 3 bases and J by 6 bases, with 15 bases between the two germline ends. The CDR3 has 14 amino acids. Germline loops: CDR1 MNHGY, CDR2 SVAAGI. The CDR3 nucleotides are TGTGCCAGCAGTTACCCGACAGGACCGGGCGAGCAGTACTTC. This encodes CASSYPTGPGEQYF.

This clonotype was detected ten times or more. The chain combines TRBV3-1 with TRBJ2-2; D gene unclear. CDR3 length: 14 residues. Trimming removed 6 bases at V and 8 bases at J, with 16 bases between. In germline, CDR1 is LGHDT, CDR2 YNNKEL (reference sequence). In nucleotides, the CDR3 is TGTGCCAGCAGTCCTTCGGGCCCGGCTGGGGAGCTGTTTTTT. Its protein product is CASSPSGPAGELFF.

The chain recombines TRBV5-8 with TRBJ2-1; 7 nucleotides line up with TRBD1. V lost 2 bases to trimming and J lost 7 bases; unmatched junction nucleotides: 12. Per the germline V gene, CDR1 is SGHTS and CDR2 is YDEGEE. The CDR3 spans 16 residues. For the CDR3, the DNA is TGTGCCAGCAGCTTACTCCGGAGACAGGGTAGTAATGAGCAGTTCTTC. This encodes CASSLLRRQGSNEQFF.

The sample holds a few counts of this clonotype. CDR3: CASSVDQGLSLDTEAFF. CDR3 DNA sequence: TGTGCCAGCAGCGTAGACCAGGGCCTGTCATTGGACACTGAAGCTTTCTTT. The chain recombines TRBV9 with TRBJ1-1, with D maybe TRBD1 (5 bases). V was trimmed by 0 bases and J by 3 bases, leaving 18 bases between them. This CDR3 has 17 amino acids. Germline V gene lookup returns CDR1 SGDLS and CDR2 YYNGEE.

To note about this clonotype: This could be a read error, since a much larger clone is one nucleotide away. This sequence joins TRBV27 and TRBJ2-1, with TRBD2 matching over 7 bases. The CDR3 is 14 residues long. Germline loops: CDR1 MNHEY, CDR2 SMNVEV (reference sequence). V trimming: 6 bases; J trimming: 10 bases; junction bases outside the gene matches: 12. The CDR3 is CASRTSASSYEQFF. The CDR3 bases are TGTGCCAGCAGAACTAGCGCGAGCTCCTACGAGCAGTTCTTC.

The chain has TRBV5-1 and TRBJ2-7; D is possibly TRBD1 or TRBD2 (6 bases each). Trimming cost V 7 bases and J 3 bases, with 17 bases left between them. CDR1 is SGHRS, CDR2 YFSETQ, per germline. CDR3 length: 14 residues. DNA for the CDR3: TGCGCCAGCCGGAGGGGGACCGCAAACTACGAGCAGTACTTC. Translation: CASRRGTANYEQYF.

This clonotype was counted ten times or more. V gene TRBV20-1 combines with J gene TRBJ2-2, with D possibly TRBD1 on 6 matching bases. Germline V gene lookup returns CDR1 DFQATT and CDR2 SNEGSKA (reference sequence). The CDR3 has 13 amino acids. Between the trimmed V and J ends, which lost 2 bases and 8 bases, there was a span of 12 bases. CDR3 in DNA: TGCAGTGCTAGACAATACAGGGAGGGGGAGCTGTTTTTT. Its translation is CSARQYREGELFF.

This clonotype has only a few counts. The J gene is TRBJ1-3, the V gene TRBV25-1; the match to TRBD1 covers 8 bases. Trimming cost V 3 bases and J 5 bases; bases outside gene matches: 9. The CDR3 is made up of 16 amino acids. In germline, CDR1 is MGHDK, CDR2 SYGVNS. CDR3 region: CASSDREQGARNTIYF. Here the CDR3 DNA reads TGTGCCAGCAGTGACCGCGAGCAGGGGGCGAGAAACACCATATATTTT.

There are a few counts of this clonotype. This chain joins TRBV24-1 and TRBJ2-2; D may correspond to TRBD1 or TRBD2 (6 bases each). Looked up from germline, CDR1 is KGHDR and CDR2 is SFDVKD. V was cut by 0 bases and J by 6 bases, with 16 bases left in between. The CDR3 has 17 amino acids. CDR3 loop: CATSDLQLTGGAGELFF. DNA for the CDR3: TGTGCCACCAGTGATTTGCAGTTGACAGGAGGGGCCGGGGAGCTGTTTTTT.

Turning to this clonotype: With a far larger clone one base away, a read error is the likely cause. The V gene is TRBV11-2, the J gene TRBJ2-4, with 7 bases aligning to TRBD2. Germline V lookup: CDR1 SGHAT, CDR2 FQNNGV. After removal of 5 bases from V and 13 bases from J, the junction contained 17 bases not matched to a gene. This CDR3 contains 15 residues. CDR3 loop: CASSPPSGFYNEQYF. Written as DNA, the CDR3 is TGTGCCAGCAGCCCCCCTAGCGGATTCTACAATGAGCAGTACTTC.

The rearrangement joins TRBV2 to TRBJ1-5, with a possible D match to TRBD1 (5 bases). The CDR3 runs to 13 residues. V was shortened by 7 bases and J by 6 bases, with 13 bases between the two germline ends. The V gene's germline CDR1 is SNHLY and CDR2 FYNNEI. This chain's CDR3 is CASKETGSQPQHF. The CDR3 nucleotides read TGTGCCAGCAAAGAAACAGGCTCTCAGCCCCAGCATTTT.

The table lists this clonotype with a few counts. The chain links TRBV7-6 to TRBJ2-5, with 9 bases fitting TRBD1. V lost 5 bases, J lost 9 bases, and 7 bases stayed unmatched. Germline V gives CDR1 SGHVS, CDR2 FNYEAQ. The CDR3 runs to 13 residues. This CDR3 is CASSPGQGRPQYF. The CDR3, as DNA: TGTGCCAGCAGCCCGGGACAGGGACGGCCCCAGTACTTC.

The table lists this clonotype with many counts. The rearrangement links TRBV28 to TRBJ2-5, with D possibly being TRBD1 (6 bases). Germline V CDR1 and CDR2: MDHEN, SYDVKM. The CDR3 spans 17 residues. With 3 bases removed from V and 1 base from J, the gap between germline ends came to 18 bases. The CDR3 bases are TGTGCCAGCAGTTTGGACTCAAACAGGGCCAGCCAAGAGACCCAGTACTTC. Protein: CASSLDSNRASQETQYF.